The sequence of this T cell receptor beta chain was determined in a study of blood T cell repertoires in COVID-19. Study information: The United States, Italy and Spain were the sources of the acute and convalescent COVID-19 samples.

Seattle patients were enrolled while actively infected and followed longitudinally. With V trimmed by 5 bases and J by 11 bases, 14 bases remained unmatched. This CDR3 is 15 amino acids long. Germline V gene lookup returns CDR1 MNHEY and CDR2 SMNVEV (reference sequence). TCRdb's table, derived via immunoSEQ multiplex PCR, lists solely in-frame clones and lacks some. Among approximately 170,000 clones listed, approximately 91% were seen once. Material: peripheral blood. This clonotype originated in a man aged 18 to 30 with COVID-19, enrolled during active disease. The chain joins TRBV27 to TRBJ2-1; 8 positions match TRBD1. The CDR3 spells CASSAAVSGTGKQFF. CDR3 DNA: TGTGCCAGCAGTGCAGCCGTCTCCGGGACAGGAAAGCAGTTCTTC.